The rows below give T cell receptor beta chains drawn from one sample of a study of control samples from healthy donors and cancer patients. Assay used: immunoSEQ multiplex PCR; TCRdb lists only in-frame clones, some missing. The table shows about 49,000 clones, with around 94% occurring only once. Input material: PBMCs. The receptors were sampled from a man aged 30 to 39 with colorectal cancer. The CDR3 runs from the conserved cysteine through the conserved F or W. Fields, in order: D gene, V gene, J gene, clone size, CDR3 protein, CDR3 DNA. The D gene is left open where the match is weak. Clone size is stated in some rows and not others, as once, few, many or a class when expanded.

>NA|TRBV29-1|TRBJ1-2|once
CSVGRASYGYTF
TGCAGCGTCGGCCGGGCGAGCTATGGCTACACCTTC
>TRBD1|TRBV5-4|TRBJ2-6|few
CASSLQGSGANVLTF
TGTGCCAGCAGCTTACAGGGGTCTGGGGCCAACGTCCTGACTTTC
>TRBD1|TRBV5-1|TRBJ2-1|NA
CASRRDRGFYNEQFF
TGCGCCAGCCGAAGGGACAGAGGTTTCTACAATGAGCAGTTCTTC
>NA|TRBV7-8|TRBJ2-3|once
CASSLSDTQYF
TGTGCCAGCAGCCTATCAGATACGCAGTATTTT
>NA|TRBV7-9|TRBJ1-1|NA
CASTAPLGPNTEAFF
TGTGCCAGCACCGCTCCGTTGGGGCCCAACACTGAAGCTTTCTTT
>NA|TRBV7-2|TRBJ2-7|NA
CASSDDSYEQYF
TGTGCCAGCAGCGACGACAGCTACGAGCAGTACTTC
>TRBD1|TRBV6-1|TRBJ1-2|NA
CASSERDSGTGVGGYTF
TGTGCCAGCAGTGAAAGGGACTCGGGGACAGGGGTGGGGGGCTACACCTTC
>NA|TRBV6-2/TRBV6-3|TRBJ1-6|NA
CASSYREDDSPLHF
TGTGCCAGCAGTTACAGGGAAGACGATTCACCCCTCCACTTT
>NA|TRBV5-1|TRBJ2-2|NA
CASSLKGVVDAGELFF
TGCGCCAGCAGCTTGAAGGGGGTCGTCGACGCCGGGGAGCTGTTTTTT
>TRBD1|TRBV5-1|TRBJ2-7|NA
CASSLQGQDEQYF
TGCGCCAGCAGCTTACAAGGACAGGACGAGCAGTACTTC
>NA|TRBV30|TRBJ1-2|NA
CAWSDNGSYGYTF
TGTGCCTGGAGTGACAATGGATCCTATGGCTACACCTTC
>TRBD1|TRBV15|TRBJ1-1|NA
CATSRRGQGGTEAFF
TGTGCCACCAGCAGGCGAGGACAGGGGGGGACTGAAGCTTTCTTT
>TRBD2|TRBV9|TRBJ2-2|NA
CASSGGLAGGPYTGELFF
TGTGCCAGCAGTGGAGGACTAGCGGGGGGGCCGTACACCGGGGAGCTGTTTTTT
>NA|TRBV12-3/TRBV12-4|TRBJ2-3|NA
CASSSRDTQYF
TGTGCCAGCAGTTCCCGAGATACGCAGTATTTT
>NA|TRBV6-5|TRBJ1-4|NA
CASSLGPKLFF
TGTGCCAGCAGTTTGGGACCGAAGCTGTTTTTT
>TRBD2|TRBV9|TRBJ2-3|NA
CASSQLAGGTDTQYF
TGTGCCAGCAGCCAACTAGCGGGGGGCACAGATACGCAGTATTTT
>NA|TRBV6-5|TRBJ2-1|NA
CASSWEPTNNEQFF
TGTGCCAGCAGCTGGGAGCCTACGAACAATGAGCAGTTCTTC
>TRBD2|TRBV7-2|TRBJ2-1|NA
CASSSRTSDEQFF
TGTGCCAGCAGCTCCAGGACTAGCGATGAGCAGTTCTTC
>TRBD2|TRBV2|TRBJ2-3|NA
CASSEELAGLGDTQYF
TGTGCCAGCAGTGAGGAGCTAGCGGGGTTAGGGGATACGCAGTATTTT
>TRBD2|TRBV6-2/TRBV6-3|TRBJ2-3|NA
CASSGERGGLIGTDTQYF
TGTGCCAGCAGTGGCGAGCGGGGGGGTCTCATTGGCACAGATACGCAGTATTTT
>NA|TRBV27|TRBJ2-3|NA
CASSLKFSTDTQYF
TGTGCCAGCAGTTTAAAGTTCAGCACAGATACGCAGTATTTT
>TRBD2|TRBV5-4|TRBJ2-1|NA
CASSLSLAGVGFGEQFF
TGTGCCAGCAGCTTGTCGCTAGCGGGGGTCGGGTTCGGTGAGCAGTTCTTC
>TRBD1|TRBV5-1|TRBJ2-7|once
CASSLSGTGDYEQYF
TGCGCCAGCAGCTTGTCAGGGACAGGGGATTACGAGCAGTACTTC
>NA|TRBV7-2|TRBJ2-7|NA
CASSQVEGFSYEQYF
TGTGCCAGCAGCCAGGTAGAAGGGTTCTCCTACGAGCAGTACTTC
>NA|TRBV30|TRBJ1-1|NA
CAWNPYSNTEAFF
TGTGCCTGGAATCCCTATTCCAACACTGAAGCTTTCTTT
>NA|TRBV28|TRBJ2-2|NA
CASSLRGAGSGELFF
TGTGCCAGCAGCCTCAGGGGGGCTGGGTCCGGGGAGCTGTTTTTT
>NA|TRBV5-1|TRBJ2-6|NA
CASSWGDVASYGANVLTF
TGCGCCAGCAGCTGGGGGGACGTGGCAAGTTATGGGGCCAACGTCCTGACTTTC
>NA|TRBV27|TRBJ1-6|NA
CASKNSERSPLHF
TGTGCCAGCAAAAACAGTGAGAGATCACCCCTCCACTTT
>TRBD1|TRBV6-2/TRBV6-3|TRBJ1-1|NA
CASSYPGTGETEAFF
TGTGCCAGCAGTTACCCCGGGACAGGGGAGACTGAAGCTTTCTTT
>NA|TRBV7-2|TRBJ1-5|NA
CASSLTTGNQPQHF
TGTGCCAGCAGCTTAACGACAGGTAATCAGCCCCAGCATTTT
>NA|TRBV7-8|TRBJ2-5|NA
CASSPRHEQETQYF
TGTGCCAGCAGCCCCCGACATGAACAAGAGACCCAGTACTTC
>NA|TRBV9|TRBJ1-2|NA
CASTFAEKTGGYTF
TGTGCCAGCACCTTCGCCGAGAAGACCGGGGGCTACACCTTC
>TRBD1|TRBV2|TRBJ1-4|NA
CASSPTGAREKLFF
TGTGCCAGCAGTCCGACAGGGGCCCGTGAAAAACTGTTTTTT
>TRBD1|TRBV7-2|TRBJ1-5|NA
CASSPWGQFNQPQHF
TGTGCCAGCAGCCCATGGGGACAGTTTAATCAGCCCCAGCATTTT
>NA|TRBV7-2|TRBJ2-7|NA
CASSLAAGYEQYF
TGTGCCAGCAGCTTAGCGGCCGGGTACGAGCAGTACTTC
>TRBD1|TRBV18|TRBJ1-6|NA
CASSPGQGKDSPLHF
TGTGCCAGCTCACCGGGACAGGGAAAGGATTCACCCCTCCACTTT
>NA|TRBV5-5|TRBJ1-1|NA
CASSLETGGTEAFF
TGTGCCAGCAGCCTGGAGACGGGTGGCACTGAAGCTTTCTTT
>NA|TRBV7-2|TRBJ2-2|NA
CASSSPTRAGELFF
TGTGCCAGCAGCTCCCCAACTAGAGCCGGGGAGCTGTTTTTT
>NA|TRBV18|TRBJ2-6|once
CASSPLAAYSSGANVLTF
TGTGCCAGCTCACCATTAGCGGCCTATAGCTCTGGGGCCAACGTCCTGACTTTC
>NA|TRBV11-2|TRBJ1-5|NA
CASSSGQGDQPQHF
TGTGCCAGCAGCTCGGGACAAGGGGATCAGCCCCAGCATTTT
>NA|TRBV4-3|TRBJ1-1|NA
CASSQDSDMNTEAFF
TGCGCCAGCAGCCAAGATTCCGACATGAACACTGAAGCTTTCTTT
>TRBD1|TRBV5-1|TRBJ1-2|NA
CASSLATGGAHGYTF
TGCGCCAGCAGCTTGGCTACAGGGGGCGCCCATGGCTACACCTTC
>NA|TRBV15|TRBJ1-3|NA
CATSRDIGLLSSGNTIYF
TGTGCCACCAGCAGAGATATTGGGTTATTGAGCTCTGGAAACACCATATATTTT